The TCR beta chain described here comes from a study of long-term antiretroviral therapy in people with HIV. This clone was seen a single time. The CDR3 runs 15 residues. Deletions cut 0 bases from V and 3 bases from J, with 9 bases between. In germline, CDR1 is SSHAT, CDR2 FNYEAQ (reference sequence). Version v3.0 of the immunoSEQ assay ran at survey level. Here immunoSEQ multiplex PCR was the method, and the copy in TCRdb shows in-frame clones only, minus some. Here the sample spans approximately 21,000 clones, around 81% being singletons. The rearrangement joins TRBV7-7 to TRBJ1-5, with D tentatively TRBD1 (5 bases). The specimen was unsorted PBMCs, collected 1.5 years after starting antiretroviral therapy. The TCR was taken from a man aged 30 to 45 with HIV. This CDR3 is CASSLAGAPNQPQHF. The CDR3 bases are TGTGCCAGCAGCTTAGCAGGGGCGCCCAATCAGCCCCAGCATTTT.